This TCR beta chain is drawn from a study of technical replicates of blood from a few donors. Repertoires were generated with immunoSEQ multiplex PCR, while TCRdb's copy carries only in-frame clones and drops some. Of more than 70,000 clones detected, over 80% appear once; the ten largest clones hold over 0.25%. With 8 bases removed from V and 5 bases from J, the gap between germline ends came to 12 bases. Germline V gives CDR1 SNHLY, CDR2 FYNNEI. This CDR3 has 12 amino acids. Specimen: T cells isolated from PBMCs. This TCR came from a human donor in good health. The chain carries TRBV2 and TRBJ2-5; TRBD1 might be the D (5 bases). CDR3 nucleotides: TGTGCCAGCTCCCTGAACAGGGAGACCCAGTACTTC. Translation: CASSLNRETQYF.